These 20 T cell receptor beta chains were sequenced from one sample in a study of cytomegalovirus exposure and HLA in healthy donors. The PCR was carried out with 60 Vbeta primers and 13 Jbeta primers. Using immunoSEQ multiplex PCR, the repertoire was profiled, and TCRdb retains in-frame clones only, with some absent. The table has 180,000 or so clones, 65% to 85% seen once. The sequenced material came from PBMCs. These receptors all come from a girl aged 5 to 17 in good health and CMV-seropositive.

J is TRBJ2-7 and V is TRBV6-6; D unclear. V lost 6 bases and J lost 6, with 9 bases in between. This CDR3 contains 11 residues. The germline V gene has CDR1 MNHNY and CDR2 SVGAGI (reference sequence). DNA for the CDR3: TGTGCCAGCAGCCTTCTCAGCGAGCAGTACTTC. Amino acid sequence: CASSLLSEQYF.

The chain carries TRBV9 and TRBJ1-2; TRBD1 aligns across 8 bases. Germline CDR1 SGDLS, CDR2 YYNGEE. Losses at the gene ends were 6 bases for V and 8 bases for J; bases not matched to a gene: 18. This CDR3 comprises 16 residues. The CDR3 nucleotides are TGTGCCAGCACCACCGAGCCCCTGACAGGGGATGCGGGCTACACCTTC. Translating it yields CASTTEPLTGDAGYTF.

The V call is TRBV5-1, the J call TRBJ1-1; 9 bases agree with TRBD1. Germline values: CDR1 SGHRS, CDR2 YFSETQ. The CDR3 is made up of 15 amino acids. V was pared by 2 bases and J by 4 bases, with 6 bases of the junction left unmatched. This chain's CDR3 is CASSLGDRDLTEAFF. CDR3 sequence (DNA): TGCGCCAGCAGCTTAGGGGACAGGGATCTCACTGAAGCTTTCTTT.

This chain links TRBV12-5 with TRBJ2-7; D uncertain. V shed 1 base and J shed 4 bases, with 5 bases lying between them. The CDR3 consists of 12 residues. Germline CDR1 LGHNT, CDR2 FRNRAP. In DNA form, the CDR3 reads TGTGCTAGTGGTTTGGGAGATTACGAGCAGTACTTC. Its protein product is CASGLGDYEQYF.

CDR3 DNA sequence: TGCAGCGTTGCCGGGACAGGGGTCCGCGCGGCCTCCTACGAGCAGTACTTC. This encodes CSVAGTGVRAASYEQYF. The chain uses TRBV29-1 and TRBJ2-7; 10 bases line up with TRBD1. In germline, CDR1 is SQVTM, CDR2 ANQGSEA. V lost 4 bases and J lost 0; bases outside the gene matches: 12. The CDR3 length is 17 residues.

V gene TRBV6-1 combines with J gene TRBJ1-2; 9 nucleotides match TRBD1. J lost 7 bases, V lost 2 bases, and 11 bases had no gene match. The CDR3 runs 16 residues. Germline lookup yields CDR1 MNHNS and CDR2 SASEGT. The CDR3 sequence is CASSERGQGKAFGYTF. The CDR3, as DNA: TGTGCCAGCAGTGAAAGAGGACAGGGGAAGGCCTTTGGCTACACCTTC.

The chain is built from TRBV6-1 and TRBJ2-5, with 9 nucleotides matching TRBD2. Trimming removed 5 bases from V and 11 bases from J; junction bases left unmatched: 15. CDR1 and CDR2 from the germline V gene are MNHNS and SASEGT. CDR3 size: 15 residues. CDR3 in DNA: TGTGCCAGCAGTCCTTCGACTAGCGGCCACTCCGGGCAGTACTTC. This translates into CASSPSTSGHSGQYF.

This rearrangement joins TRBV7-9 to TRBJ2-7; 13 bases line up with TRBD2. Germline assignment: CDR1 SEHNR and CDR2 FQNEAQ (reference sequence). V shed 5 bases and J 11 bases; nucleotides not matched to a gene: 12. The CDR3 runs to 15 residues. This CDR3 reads CASSRDGLAGDKEYF. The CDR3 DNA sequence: TGTGCCAGCAGCAGAGACGGACTAGCGGGGGATAAGGAGTACTTC.

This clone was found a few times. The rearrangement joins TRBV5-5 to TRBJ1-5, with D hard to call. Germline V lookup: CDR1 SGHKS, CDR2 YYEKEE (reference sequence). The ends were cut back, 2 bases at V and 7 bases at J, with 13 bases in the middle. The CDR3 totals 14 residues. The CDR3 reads CASSFTETGQPQHF. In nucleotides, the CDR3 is TGTGCCAGCAGCTTTACTGAGACTGGCCAGCCCCAGCATTTT. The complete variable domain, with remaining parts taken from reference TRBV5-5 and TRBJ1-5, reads DAGVTQSPTHLIKTRGQQVTLRCSPISGHKSVSWYQQVLGQGPQFIFQYYEKEERGRGNFPDRFSARQFPNYSSELNVNALLLGDSALYLCASSFTETGQPQHFGDGTRLSIL.

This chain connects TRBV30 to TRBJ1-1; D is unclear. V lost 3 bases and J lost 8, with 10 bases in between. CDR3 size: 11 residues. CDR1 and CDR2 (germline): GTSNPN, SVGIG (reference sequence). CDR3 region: CAWRRGREAFF. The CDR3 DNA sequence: TGTGCCTGGAGACGGGGAAGAGAAGCTTTCTTT.

CDR3 coding DNA: TGTGCCAGCAGCTTGGGCGGGACGGAGTCCTACGAGCAGTACTTC. As protein: CASSLGGTESYEQYF. This sequence joins TRBV5-4 and TRBJ2-7; perhaps TRBD2 as D (6 bases). The CDR3 sequence is 15 residues long. In germline, CDR1 is SGHNT, CDR2 YYREEE (reference sequence). Trimming pared 0 bases from V and 1 base from J, leaving 11 bases between.

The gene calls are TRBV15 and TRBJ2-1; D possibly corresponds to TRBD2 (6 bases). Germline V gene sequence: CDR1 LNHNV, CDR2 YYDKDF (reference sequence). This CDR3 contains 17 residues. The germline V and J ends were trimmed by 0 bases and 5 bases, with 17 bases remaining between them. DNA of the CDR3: TGTGCCACCAGCAGAGATTTACTAGCCATTATCGACAATGAGCAGTTCTTC. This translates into CATSRDLLAIIDNEQFF.

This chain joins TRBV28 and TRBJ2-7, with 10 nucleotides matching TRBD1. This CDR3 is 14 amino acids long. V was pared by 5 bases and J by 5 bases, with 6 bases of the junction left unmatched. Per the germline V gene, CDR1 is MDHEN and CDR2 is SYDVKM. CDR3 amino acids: CASSLRDRGDEQYF. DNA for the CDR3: TGTGCCAGCAGTCTAAGGGACAGGGGAGACGAGCAGTACTTC.

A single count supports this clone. The DNA for the CDR3 is TGTGCCAGCAGCGTAGGTAGCGGGAGGGCCGACAATGAGCAGTTCTTC. Translating it yields CASSVGSGRADNEQFF. J is TRBJ2-1 and V is TRBV9, with TRBD2 matching 11 bases. Per germline, CDR1 SGDLS and CDR2 YYNGEE. V dropped 0 bases and J dropped 5; count of bases not matched to a gene: 4. The CDR3 is made up of 16 amino acids.

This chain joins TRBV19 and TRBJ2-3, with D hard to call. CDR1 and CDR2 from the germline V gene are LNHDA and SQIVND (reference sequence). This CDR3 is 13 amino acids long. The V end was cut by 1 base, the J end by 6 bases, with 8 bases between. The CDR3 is CASSIGMADTQYF. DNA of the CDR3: TGTGCCAGTAGTATAGGTATGGCCGATACGCAGTATTTT. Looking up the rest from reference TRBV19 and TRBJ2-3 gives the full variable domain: DGGITQSPKYLFRKEGQNVTLSCEQNLNHDAMYWYRQDPGQGLRLIYYSQIVNDFQKGDIAEGYSVSREKKESFPLTVTSAQKNPTAFYLCASSIGMADTQYFGPGTRLTVL.

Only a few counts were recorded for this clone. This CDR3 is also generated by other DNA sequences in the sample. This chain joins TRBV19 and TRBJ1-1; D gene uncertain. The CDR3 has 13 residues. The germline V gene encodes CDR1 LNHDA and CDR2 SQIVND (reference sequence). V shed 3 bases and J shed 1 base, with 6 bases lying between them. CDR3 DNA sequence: TGTGCCAGTAGTATTTCCCGGAACACTGAAGCTTTCTTT. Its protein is CASSISRNTEAFF.

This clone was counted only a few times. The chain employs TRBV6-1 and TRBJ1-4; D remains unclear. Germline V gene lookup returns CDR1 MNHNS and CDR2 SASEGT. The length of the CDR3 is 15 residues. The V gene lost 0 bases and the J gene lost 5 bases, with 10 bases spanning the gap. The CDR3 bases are TGTGCCAGCAGTGAAGCGAACAGACGCAATGAAAAACTGTTTTTT. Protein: CASSEANRRNEKLFF.

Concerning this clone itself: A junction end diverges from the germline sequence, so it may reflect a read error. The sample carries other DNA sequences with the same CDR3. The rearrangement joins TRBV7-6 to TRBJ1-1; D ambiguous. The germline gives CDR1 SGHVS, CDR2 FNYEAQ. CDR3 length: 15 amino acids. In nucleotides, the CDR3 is TGTGCCAGCACGGCGGGCCCGTTACTGAACACCGAAGCTTTCTTT. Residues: CASTAGPLLNTEAFF.

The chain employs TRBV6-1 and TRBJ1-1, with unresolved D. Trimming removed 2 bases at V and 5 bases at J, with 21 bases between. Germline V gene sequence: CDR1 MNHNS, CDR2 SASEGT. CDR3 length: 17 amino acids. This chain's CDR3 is CASSEMRQWLRSTEAFF. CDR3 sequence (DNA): TGTGCCAGCAGTGAAATGCGGCAGTGGCTAAGGTCGACTGAAGCTTTCTTT.

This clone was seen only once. CDR3: CASSPKGLLVQFF. Written as DNA, the CDR3 is TGCGCCAGCAGCCCAAAGGGACTACTCGTGCAGTTCTTC. The chain has TRBV4-1 and TRBJ2-1; the match to TRBD2 covers 7 bases. CDR1 and CDR2 (germline): MGHRA, YSYEKL. CDR3 length equals 13 residues. The V and J ends lost 4 bases and 12 bases, in that order; junction bases with no gene match: 9.